This TCR beta chain was recovered during a study of blood T cell repertoires in COVID-19. Turning to the study itself: Nucleic acid was either cDNA or gDNA, and it came from T cells, B-cell-depleted T cells, or PBMCs.

Sequenced by immunoSEQ multiplex PCR; TCRdb stores in-frame clones only, minus some. The sample consists of around 250,000 clones, around 88% of them appearing once. Individuals aged about 18 to 89 years were recruited from 24 US areas. Categorization into cohorts depended on clinical history that participants reported. The CDR3 is 14 amino acids. The junction had 1 base not matched to a gene; V was cut back by 1 base and J by 4 bases. CDR1 is LGHDT and CDR2 is YNNKEL in the germline V gene (reference sequence). The rearrangement links TRBV3-1 (or the pseudogene TRBV3-2) to TRBJ2-3; 8 positions agree with TRBD2. This clonotype originated in a woman in her fifties or sixties who had recovered from COVID-19. The source material was PBMCs or T cells enriched from blood (not recorded which). In DNA, the CDR3 is TGTGCCAGCAGCCAAGCGGGAGGGCCAGATACGCAGTATTTT. It is translated as CASSQAGGPDTQYF.